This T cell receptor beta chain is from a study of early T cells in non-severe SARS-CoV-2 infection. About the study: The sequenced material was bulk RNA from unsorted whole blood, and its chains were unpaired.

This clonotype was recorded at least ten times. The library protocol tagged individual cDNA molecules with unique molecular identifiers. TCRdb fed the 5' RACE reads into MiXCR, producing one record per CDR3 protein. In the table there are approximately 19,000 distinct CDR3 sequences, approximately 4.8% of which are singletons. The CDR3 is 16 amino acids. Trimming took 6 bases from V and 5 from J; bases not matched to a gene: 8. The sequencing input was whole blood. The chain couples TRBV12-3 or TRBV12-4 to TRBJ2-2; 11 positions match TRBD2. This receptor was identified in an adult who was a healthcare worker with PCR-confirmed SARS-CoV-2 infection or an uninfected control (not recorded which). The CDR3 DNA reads TGTGCCAGCAGCCGCTTAGCGGGAGGGCTGACCGGGGAGCTGTTTTTT. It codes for CASSRLAGGLTGELFF.